These T cell receptor beta chains were read from a single sample in a study of T-cell reconstitution after alpha-beta-depleted transplantation in children. Each CDR3 protein gets one entry after TCRdb re-called the PCR reads with MiXCR. Altogether around 400,000 distinct CDR3 sequences are present, 11% being singletons, with the ten largest covering about 5%. The material was PBMCs from the stem cell graft donor, obtained from the stem cell graft. The receptors come from a human donor who donated a stem cell graft to a child with acute myeloid leukemia. Both conserved end residues are part of each CDR3. D genes are given only for firm matches.

cdr3_aa: CASSTDSGETQYF
d_call: NA
v_call: TRBV5-1
j_call: TRBJ2-5

cdr3_aa: CASSQDIRRDSEQFF
d_call: NA
v_call: TRBV4-3
j_call: TRBJ2-1

cdr3_aa: CASSLPGVNEQFF
d_call: NA
v_call: TRBV7-2
j_call: TRBJ2-1

cdr3_aa: CSVAGTGELTNYGYTF
d_call: TRBD1
v_call: TRBV29-1
j_call: TRBJ1-2

cdr3_aa: CAWNRQGDQPQHF
d_call: TRBD1
v_call: TRBV30
j_call: TRBJ1-5

cdr3_aa: CSAYEGGLAYEQYF
d_call: NA
v_call: TRBV20-1
j_call: TRBJ2-7

cdr3_aa: CSAFGQGRTDTQYF
d_call: TRBD1
v_call: TRBV20-1
j_call: TRBJ2-3

cdr3_aa: CASSHKGKNTGELFF
d_call: NA
v_call: TRBV7-2
j_call: TRBJ2-2

cdr3_aa: CSAPGLAGLVGIQYF
d_call: TRBD2
v_call: TRBV20-1
j_call: TRBJ2-4

cdr3_aa: CASSRTGGTEAFF
d_call: TRBD1
v_call: TRBV5-1
j_call: TRBJ1-1

cdr3_aa: CASSLGTGANSPLHF
d_call: NA
v_call: TRBV5-1
j_call: TRBJ1-6

cdr3_aa: CASSSGGRGRWNEQFF
d_call: TRBD2
v_call: TRBV3-1
j_call: TRBJ2-1

cdr3_aa: CASSQEVQHNQPQHF
d_call: NA
v_call: TRBV4-2
j_call: TRBJ1-5

cdr3_aa: CSARPPEAYGYTF
d_call: NA
v_call: TRBV20-1
j_call: TRBJ1-2

cdr3_aa: CASSLGGGGKLFF
d_call: NA
v_call: TRBV7-2
j_call: TRBJ1-4

cdr3_aa: CASSTSQGLSYNEQFF
d_call: NA
v_call: TRBV5-1
j_call: TRBJ2-1

cdr3_aa: CASSRTGRTEAFF
d_call: NA
v_call: TRBV7-2
j_call: TRBJ1-1

cdr3_aa: CASSPVPGSMSDTQYF
d_call: NA
v_call: TRBV7-9
j_call: TRBJ2-3

cdr3_aa: CASSLDDSGGTDTQYF
d_call: TRBD2
v_call: TRBV5-5
j_call: TRBJ2-3

cdr3_aa: CASNWGNYGYTF
d_call: NA
v_call: TRBV19
j_call: TRBJ1-2

cdr3_aa: CSVDLGGNQPQHF
d_call: NA
v_call: TRBV29-1
j_call: TRBJ1-5

cdr3_aa: CSVRQLVAVEQFF
d_call: NA
v_call: TRBV29-1
j_call: TRBJ2-1

cdr3_aa: CASSLEGLAGGFEQYF
d_call: TRBD2
v_call: TRBV7-2
j_call: TRBJ2-7

cdr3_aa: CASSKTANNEQFF
d_call: NA
v_call: TRBV5-8
j_call: TRBJ2-1

cdr3_aa: CSAGTGATGELFF
d_call: TRBD1
v_call: TRBV20-1
j_call: TRBJ2-2

cdr3_aa: CAWGSDVYNEQFF
d_call: NA
v_call: TRBV30
j_call: TRBJ2-1

cdr3_aa: CASSSVKLGVNTEAFF
d_call: NA
v_call: TRBV12-3/TRBV12-4
j_call: TRBJ1-1

cdr3_aa: CASSLSPGGLGNQPQHF
d_call: TRBD1
v_call: TRBV7-8
j_call: TRBJ1-5

cdr3_aa: CASSLDAGANSPLHF
d_call: NA
v_call: TRBV7-3
j_call: TRBJ1-6

cdr3_aa: CASRQGLGYTF
d_call: NA
v_call: TRBV12-3/TRBV12-4
j_call: TRBJ1-2

cdr3_aa: CASSYSGRYEQYF
d_call: NA
v_call: TRBV6-5
j_call: TRBJ2-7

cdr3_aa: CASSLRALNTEAFF
d_call: NA
v_call: TRBV7-9
j_call: TRBJ1-1

cdr3_aa: CSAHLPRAAGRVSTDTQYF
d_call: NA
v_call: TRBV20-1
j_call: TRBJ2-3

cdr3_aa: CASGSDRSYNEQFF
d_call: NA
v_call: TRBV12-3/TRBV12-4
j_call: TRBJ2-1

cdr3_aa: CASSQEGDRFYYGYTF
d_call: NA
v_call: TRBV3-1
j_call: TRBJ1-2

cdr3_aa: CAWSVGTTTNEKLFF
d_call: NA
v_call: TRBV30
j_call: TRBJ1-4

cdr3_aa: CASSLEFTAEAFF
d_call: NA
v_call: TRBV7-2
j_call: TRBJ1-1

cdr3_aa: CASSQDGTGGQETQYF
d_call: TRBD1
v_call: TRBV4-1
j_call: TRBJ2-5

cdr3_aa: CAISEPDEQYF
d_call: NA
v_call: TRBV10-3
j_call: TRBJ2-7

cdr3_aa: CASTTLTGVINSPLHF
d_call: TRBD1
v_call: TRBV7-2
j_call: TRBJ1-6

cdr3_aa: CASSWAGAETQYF
d_call: NA
v_call: TRBV6-2/TRBV6-3
j_call: TRBJ2-5

cdr3_aa: CASSVAGRADYNEQFF
d_call: TRBD2
v_call: TRBV25-1
j_call: TRBJ2-1

cdr3_aa: CASSQEAGAQETQYF
d_call: TRBD2
v_call: TRBV4-1
j_call: TRBJ2-5

cdr3_aa: CSAPTGDKMEPQHF
d_call: TRBD1
v_call: TRBV20-1
j_call: TRBJ1-5

cdr3_aa: CASSFRGSNTEAFF
d_call: NA
v_call: TRBV5-1
j_call: TRBJ1-1

cdr3_aa: CASSPGRDSYYGYTF
d_call: TRBD1
v_call: TRBV18
j_call: TRBJ1-2

cdr3_aa: CSARSLGVGRYNEQFF
d_call: NA
v_call: TRBV20-1
j_call: TRBJ2-1

cdr3_aa: CSARDPGLAIQETQYF
d_call: TRBD2
v_call: TRBV20-1
j_call: TRBJ2-5

cdr3_aa: CASRYTSGNSYNEQFF
d_call: TRBD2
v_call: TRBV7-9
j_call: TRBJ2-1

cdr3_aa: CCARDTSGPSYNEQFF
d_call: TRBD2
v_call: TRBV20-1
j_call: TRBJ2-1

cdr3_aa: CSASLAGALGEQFF
d_call: TRBD2
v_call: TRBV20-1
j_call: TRBJ2-1

cdr3_aa: CAIRSPSDTGELFF
d_call: NA
v_call: TRBV10-3
j_call: TRBJ2-2

cdr3_aa: CASSLGASGQETQYF
d_call: TRBD2
v_call: TRBV7-6
j_call: TRBJ2-5

cdr3_aa: CASSGTPSSYNSPLHF
d_call: NA
v_call: TRBV6-1
j_call: TRBJ1-6

cdr3_aa: CASSQGRNTEAFF
d_call: NA
v_call: TRBV18
j_call: TRBJ1-1

cdr3_aa: CASSFQSRTSGGLTDTQYF
d_call: TRBD2
v_call: TRBV11-2
j_call: TRBJ2-3

cdr3_aa: CSPSTDRDGYTF
d_call: TRBD1
v_call: TRBV20-1
j_call: TRBJ1-2

cdr3_aa: CASSLAVRGAGELFF
d_call: NA
v_call: TRBV5-4
j_call: TRBJ2-2

cdr3_aa: CASSPGAGTGAQETQYF
d_call: TRBD1
v_call: TRBV5-1
j_call: TRBJ2-5